This T cell receptor beta chain was captured by sequencing in a study of blood T cells in healthy people across ages. Looked up from germline, CDR1 is SQVTM and CDR2 is ANQGSEA. The CDR3 is made up of 15 amino acids. Study-level points and caveats: From one million sequenced T cells, diversity estimates were lower bounds. Significant beta diversity loss was already apparent by age approximately 37, declining roughly linearly.

This clonotype was seen just once. Its antigen remains unknown. Primed by a sample-barcoded 5' primer and a J-beta primer mix, a second PCR proceeded for about 6 to 11 cycles. With 12 random nucleotides, a template-switch adaptor tagged each individual cDNA molecule. Each CDR3 protein gets one entry after TCRdb re-called the 5' RACE reads with MiXCR. In the table there are 450,000 to 700,000 distinct CDR3 sequences, approximately 30% of which are singletons. The sequenced sample consisted of blood. This sequence was found in a woman between 65 and 79 years old in good health. The chain recombines TRBV29-1 with TRBJ2-5; 14 nucleotides line up with TRBD2. The end of the DNA is better explained by TRBJ2-1, so the J call may be wrong. The chain's CDR3 is CSGRSGLAGADEQFF. The DNA for the CDR3 is TGCAGCGGAAGATCGGGACTAGCGGGGGCGGATGAGCAGTTCTTC.